This T cell receptor beta chain emerged from a study of T cells in Graves' hyperthyroidism and ophthalmopathy (dated by TCRdb to the late 2010s). A note on the overall study: A discovery cohort of fewer than 110 patients, approximately 44 with Graves' ophthalmopathy and about 60 with stable Graves' hyperthyroidism, was used to find distinguishing TCR V-J signatures. The roughly 100 discovery patients were randomly divided into training and test sets at a 7:3 ratio. Once sampling was done, hyperthyroidism patients were given methimazole at a starting dose of 30 mg daily, whereas ophthalmopathy patients were given high-dose intravenous methylprednisolone. An independent validation cohort of about 19 hyperthyroidism patients and 17 patients who later progressed to ophthalmopathy tested prospective prediction of ophthalmopathy. The paper reports TCR Vbeta CDR3 sequencing of roughly 140 peripheral blood samples: approximately 43 ophthalmopathy, under 85 hyperthyroidism and about 17 progressor patients. In addition, the study compared T-cell repertoires in thyroid tissue and in blood from roughly six Graves' hyperthyroidism patients. Overall study results and their limits: A 13 V-J signature model separated ophthalmopathy from stable hyperthyroidism, with 87.88% sensitivity and 81.08% specificity in cross-validation and 80%/75% in testing. Most expanded thyroid clonotypes (frequency above 0.001) were also found in blood, which suggests that blood repertoires may mirror thyroid immune responses. Sample size was not statistically predetermined, and blinding of investigators to group allocation was not performed. In validation, the model predicted progression to ophthalmopathy with approximately 69% sensitivity and around 72% specificity, a median of around 6.6 months before onset.

The TCR beta CDR3 regions were amplified from RNA transcripts. The first round of RT-PCR for the TCR CDR3 was performed with the HTBI primer set and the Qiagen OneStep RT-PCR kit. Libraries were constructed in a second round of multiplex PCR, after which size selection and purification were carried out. The libraries were sequenced on an Illumina HiSeq2000 using paired-end 100 bp reads. The study's own analysis went as follows. SOAPnuke was used to process the raw data, removing reads that contained adapters or uncalled bases, had a mean Phred below 15, or lacked an exact match to the constant primer or identifier. High-quality paired reads were merged with COPE v1.2.5, and unique nucleotide sequences were defined as clonotypes. MiTCR v1.1 was used to align the clonotypes against IMGT TRBV, TRBD and TRBJ reference segments. The analysis was restricted to V-J combinations with a frequency above 0.0001, which together covered 99% to 99.2% of the repertoires. A TCS score was defined as the ratio between F50 (clonal expansion) and ExV (chaos), using BLOSUM62-based TCRdist between CDR3 peptides within each V-J. Welch's t-statistics and random forest reduced fewer than 600 V-J features to 13, which were used in a naive Bayes classifier (R e1071). The similarity between thyroid and blood repertoires was quantified using the Morisita-Horn index. TCRdb ran its own pipeline on the public reads, namely fastp trimming at Q25 and MiXCR clone calling, and kept in-frame beta chains. When rows share a CDR3 protein, they turn into one entry using the most common DNA and genes. The V and J calls were determined by TCRdb, not by the authors. The sample yields a few hundred thousand distinct CDR3 sequences; roughly 45% were counted once. Around 47% of the sample is in the top ten clones.

Any patient with an uncontrolled infection, another autoimmune disease, pregnancy or lactation was excluded. Diagnoses relied on clinical symptoms, serum thyroxine and TRAb, thyroid ultrasound and orbital computed tomography. Total RNA was extracted using Trizol reagent, and RNA quality was assessed on an Agilent 2100 Bioanalyzer. Concerning this clonotype: Its target antigen remains unknown. Base-call qualities are not available, and no considerably larger clone is one nucleotide away.

The CDR3 spans 15 residues, from the cysteine through the phenylalanine. CDR3 DNA only is kept here, 45 bases in frame from base 1. CDR1 and CDR2 were assigned from the germline V gene as MNHNS and SASEGT. V and J are truncated by 6 bases and 5 bases respectively, leaving an intervening sequence of 17 bases. Source material: peripheral blood or thyroid tissue (not recorded which). This clonotype was sampled from an adult woman with Graves' disease, either hyperthyroidism or ophthalmopathy (not recorded which). The V and J genes are TRBV6-1 and TRBJ1-5, and possibly TRBD1, on 5 matching bases. The CDR3 protein sequence reads: CASRTGRPRHQPQHF. The sequenced DNA is TGTGCCAGCAGGACGGGACGCCCGAGGCATCAGCCCCAGCATTTT.